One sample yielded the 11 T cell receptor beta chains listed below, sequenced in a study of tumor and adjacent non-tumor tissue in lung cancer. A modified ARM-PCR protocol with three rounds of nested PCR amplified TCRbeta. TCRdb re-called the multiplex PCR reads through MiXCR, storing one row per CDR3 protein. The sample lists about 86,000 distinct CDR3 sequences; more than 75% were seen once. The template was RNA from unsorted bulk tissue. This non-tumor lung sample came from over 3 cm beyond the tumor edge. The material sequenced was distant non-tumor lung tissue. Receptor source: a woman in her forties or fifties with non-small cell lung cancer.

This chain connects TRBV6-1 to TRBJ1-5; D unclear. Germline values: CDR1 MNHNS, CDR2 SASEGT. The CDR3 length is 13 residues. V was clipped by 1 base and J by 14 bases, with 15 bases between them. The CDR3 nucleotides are TGTGCCAGCAGTGAAGATGCCGGTCAGCCAAAGCATTTT. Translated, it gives CASSEDAGQPKHF.

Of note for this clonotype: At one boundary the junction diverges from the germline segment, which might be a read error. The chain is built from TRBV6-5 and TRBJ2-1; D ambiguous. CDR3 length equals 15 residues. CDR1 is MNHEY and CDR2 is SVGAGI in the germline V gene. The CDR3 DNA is TGTGCCAGCAGTTACAGGCGATCCGGCGACAATGATCAGTTCTTT. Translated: CASSYRRSGDNDQFF.

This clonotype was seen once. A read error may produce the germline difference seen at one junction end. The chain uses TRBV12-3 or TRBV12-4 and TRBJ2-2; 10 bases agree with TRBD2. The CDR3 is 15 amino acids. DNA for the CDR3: TGTGCCATCAGTTGGACTAGCGGAAACACCGGGGAGCTTTTTTTT. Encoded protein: CAISWTSGNTGELFF.

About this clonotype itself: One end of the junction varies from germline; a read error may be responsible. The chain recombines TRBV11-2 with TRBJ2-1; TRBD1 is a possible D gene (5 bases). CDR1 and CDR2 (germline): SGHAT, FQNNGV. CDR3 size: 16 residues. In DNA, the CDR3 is TGTGGCAGCAGCCCTAGAGGTGCAGGGCGATTCAATGAGCAGTTCTTC. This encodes CGSSPRGAGRFNEQFF.

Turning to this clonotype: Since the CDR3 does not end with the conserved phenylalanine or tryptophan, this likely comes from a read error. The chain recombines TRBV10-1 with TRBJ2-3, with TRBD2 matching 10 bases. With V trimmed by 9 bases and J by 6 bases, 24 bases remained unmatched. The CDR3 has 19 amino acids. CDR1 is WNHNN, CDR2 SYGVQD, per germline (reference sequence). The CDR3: CASSQIRDRPLAGDDTQYY. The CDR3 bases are TGCGCCAGTAGTCAGATAAGGGATAGGCCCCTAGCGGGGGATGATACGCAGTATTAT.

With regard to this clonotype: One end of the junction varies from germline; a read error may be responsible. CDR3 sequence: CASNPPRPGAADMQYF. DNA for the CDR3: TGTGCCAGCAATCCCCCGCGGCCGGGAGCGGCAGATATGCAGTATTTT. The chain couples TRBV6-5 to TRBJ2-3, with a possible D match to TRBD2 (6 bases). The CDR3 runs to 16 residues. The germline V gene has CDR1 MNHEY and CDR2 SVGAGI.

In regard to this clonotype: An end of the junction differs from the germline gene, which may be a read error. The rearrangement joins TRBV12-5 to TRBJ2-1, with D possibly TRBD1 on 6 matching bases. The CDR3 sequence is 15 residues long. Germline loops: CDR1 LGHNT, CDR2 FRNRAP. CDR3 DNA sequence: TGTGCTGGTGGTTTGCCGGGACATGGCGCCCATGAGCAGTTCTTC. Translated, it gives CAGGLPGHGAHEQFF.

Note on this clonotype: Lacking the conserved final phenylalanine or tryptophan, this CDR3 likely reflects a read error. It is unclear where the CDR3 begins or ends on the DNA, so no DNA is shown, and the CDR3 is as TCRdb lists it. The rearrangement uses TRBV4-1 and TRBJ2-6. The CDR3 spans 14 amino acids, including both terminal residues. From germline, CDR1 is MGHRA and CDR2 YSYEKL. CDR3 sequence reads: CAGSRDSGANVLTL.

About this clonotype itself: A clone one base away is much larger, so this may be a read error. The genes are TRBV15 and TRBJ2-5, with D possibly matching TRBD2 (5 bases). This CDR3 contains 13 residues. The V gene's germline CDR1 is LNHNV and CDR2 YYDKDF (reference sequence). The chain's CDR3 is CATSSTGREIQYF. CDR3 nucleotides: TGTGCCACCAGCAGCACGGGGAGAGAGATCCAGTACTTC.

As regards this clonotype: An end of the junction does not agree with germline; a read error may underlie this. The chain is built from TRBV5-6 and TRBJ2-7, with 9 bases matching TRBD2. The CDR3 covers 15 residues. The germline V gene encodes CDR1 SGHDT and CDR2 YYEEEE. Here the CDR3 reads CASSLDPSGTYEQYF. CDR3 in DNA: TGTGCCAGTAGCTTGGACCCTAGCGGGACCTACGAGCAGTACTTC.

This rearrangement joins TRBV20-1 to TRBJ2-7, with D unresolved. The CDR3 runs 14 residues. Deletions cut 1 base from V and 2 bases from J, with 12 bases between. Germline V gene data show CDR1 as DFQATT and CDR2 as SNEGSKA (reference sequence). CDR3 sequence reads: CSARVPGAAYEQYF. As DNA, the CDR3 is TGCAGTGCTAGAGTTCCAGGCGCAGCCTACGAGCAGTACTTC.